Listed here are 2 T cell receptor beta chains from one sample, sequenced in a study of T cell responses to AZD1222 COVID-19 vaccine. Repertoires were generated with immunoSEQ multiplex PCR, while TCRdb's copy carries only in-frame clones and drops some. The table includes approximately 270,000 clones, 85% to 95% detected once. The specimen comprised peripheral blood, sampled 28 days after the second AZD1222 dose. Source of these receptors: an adult who received the AZD1222 COVID-19 vaccine.

The chain recombines TRBV28 with TRBJ1-5; a possible D gene is TRBD1 (5 bases). The length of the CDR3 is 16 residues. The V end was cut by 4 bases, the J end by 3 bases, with 16 bases between. Germline V gene sequence: CDR1 MDHEN, CDR2 SYDVKM. CDR3 sequence reads: CASSSAPGGYNQPQHF. The CDR3 DNA follows: TGTGCCAGCAGTTCAGCCCCTGGGGGGTACAATCAGCCCCAGCATTTT. Combining the CDR3 with reference TRBV28 and TRBJ1-5 gives the whole variable domain DVKVTQSSRYLVKRTGEKVFLECVQDMDHENMFWYRQDPGLGLRLIYFSYDVKMKEKGDIPEGYSVSREKKERFSLILESASTNQTSMYLCASSSAPGGYNQPQHFGDGTRLSIL.

The chain links TRBV5-1 to TRBJ1-2; D is unclear. Trimming shortened V by 1 base and J by 0 bases, and 13 bases separated the two germline ends. Germline CDR1 SGHRS, CDR2 YFSETQ. The CDR3 consists of 16 residues. CDR3 loop: CASSLHGRETNYGYTF. The CDR3 DNA reads TGCGCCAGCAGCTTGCACGGGCGAGAAACTAACTATGGCTACACCTTC.